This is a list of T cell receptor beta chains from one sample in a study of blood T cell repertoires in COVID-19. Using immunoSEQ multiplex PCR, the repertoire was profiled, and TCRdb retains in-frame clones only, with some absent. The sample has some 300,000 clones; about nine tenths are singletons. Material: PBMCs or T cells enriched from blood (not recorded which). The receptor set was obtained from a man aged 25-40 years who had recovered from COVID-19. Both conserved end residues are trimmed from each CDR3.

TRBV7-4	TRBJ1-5	ASSLRLGGIQPQH
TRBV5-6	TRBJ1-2	ASSLARTDYGYT
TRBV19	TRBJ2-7	ASRDSEVYEQY
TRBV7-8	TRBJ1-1	ASSLAGGSTEAF
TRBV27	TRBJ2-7	ASSFGGSYEQY
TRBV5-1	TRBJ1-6	ASRYLELDNSPLH
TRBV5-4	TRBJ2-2	ASSLISTGELF
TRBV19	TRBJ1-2	ASSIDRYRVGYT
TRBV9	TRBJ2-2	ASSVEGGGPTGELF
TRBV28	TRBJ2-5	ASSPSSETQY
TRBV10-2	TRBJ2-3	ASSTAGGRGDTQY
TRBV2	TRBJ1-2	ASSTDRGQVYGYT
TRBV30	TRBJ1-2	AWGLLTGLSSNYGYT
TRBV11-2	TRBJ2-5	ASSLGGLAGVN
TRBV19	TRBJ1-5	ASHSKYRANSNQPQH
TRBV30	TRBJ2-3	AWSVRRADTQY
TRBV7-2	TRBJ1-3	ASSPPGGSGNTIY
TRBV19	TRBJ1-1	ASSITVGTEAF
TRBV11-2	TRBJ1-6	ASSLAIGGIGSPLH
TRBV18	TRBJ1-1	ASSPPTVGTEAF
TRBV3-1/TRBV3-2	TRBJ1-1	ASSPQVDRGPPAF
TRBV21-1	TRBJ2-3	ASSTRTGSTDTQY
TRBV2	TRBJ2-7	ASSGAYEQY
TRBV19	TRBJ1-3	ASSIGGGAFSGNTIY
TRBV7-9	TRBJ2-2	ASSLGEGTGELF
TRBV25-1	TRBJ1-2	ASSEYGGGYT
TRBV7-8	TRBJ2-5	ASSLERGPQETQY
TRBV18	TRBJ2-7	ASSDQGQVTYEQY
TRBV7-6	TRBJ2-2	ASSLAIFTGELF
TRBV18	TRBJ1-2	ASSPPGQLNYGYT
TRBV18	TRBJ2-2	ASSLLAPQGTGELF
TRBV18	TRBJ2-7	ASSPRGGSSHEQY
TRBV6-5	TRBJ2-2	ASSYSITFNGELF
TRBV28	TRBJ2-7	AGRQGTGEQY
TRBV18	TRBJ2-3	ASPVGGRTDTQY
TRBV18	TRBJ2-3	ASSPPGGRAADTQY
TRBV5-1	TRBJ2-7	ASSLGGASYEQY
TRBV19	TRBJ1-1	ASSIPDRPHTEAF
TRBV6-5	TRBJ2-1	ASGRGGYNEQF
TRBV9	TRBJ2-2	ASSVIGLNTGELF
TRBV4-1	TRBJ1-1	ASSPRDRGRAEAF
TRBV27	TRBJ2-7	ASSRGLAGGRGEQY
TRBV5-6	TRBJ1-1	ASSSTYGAEAF
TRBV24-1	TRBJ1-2	ATSEAGTAYGYT
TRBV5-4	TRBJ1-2	ASSFMDQGYGYT
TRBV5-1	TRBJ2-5	ASSLLVQETQY
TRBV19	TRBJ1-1	ASTEQGAGSEAF
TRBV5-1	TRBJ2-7	ASSLASGDEQY
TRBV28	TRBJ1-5	ASTAFGEGGGRVSNQPQH
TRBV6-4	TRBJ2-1	ASSEDSLAAGHEQF
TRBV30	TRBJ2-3	AWSEWAGRLLSTDTQY
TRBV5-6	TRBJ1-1	ASSLFGDRGGTEAF
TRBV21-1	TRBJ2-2	ASSSTSDRELF